This T cell receptor beta chain was obtained from a study of T-cell reconstitution after alpha-beta-depleted transplantation in children. Study-level points and caveats: T-cell counts and diversity were attributed mostly to newly produced T cells one year after transplant. Alpha-beta T cells present about two months after transplant were reported to originate from several hundred expanded graft clones.

For TCRbeta, the library was prepared with unique molecular identifiers. TCRdb re-analysed the PCR reads in MiXCR, keeping a single row per CDR3 protein. This sample has around 15,000 distinct CDR3 sequences, with about 7.7% found just once. The table lists this clonotype with many counts. The antigen remains unidentified. V lost 1 base, J lost 5 bases, and 6 bases stayed unmatched. Germline-derived CDR1 and CDR2 are KGHDR and SFDVKD. The CDR3 spans 16 residues. Sample: PBMCs, mostly from graft donor cells, taken 60 days after TCRalphabeta/CD19-depleted stem cell transplant. The J gene is TRBJ2-5, the V gene TRBV24-1, with TRBD1 matching 10 bases. The TCR originated in a boy younger than two who had a stem cell transplant for Wiskott-Aldrich syndrome, so the T cells may come from the graft donor. CDR3 in DNA: TGTGCCACCAGTGATTTCCGACAGGGGGCGGGGGAGACCCAGTACTTC. As protein: CATSDFRQGAGETQYF.